The subject of this entry is one T cell receptor beta chain. The antigen remains undetermined. The PCR was carried out with 60 Vbeta primers and 13 Jbeta primers. Clones were read by immunoSEQ multiplex PCR, and TCRdb kept only the in-frame ones, dropping some. There are roughly 180,000 clones in the sample; about 77% occur only once, and approximately 2.9% lies in the top ten. The CDR3 is 11 residues long. Per germline, CDR1 SGHTA and CDR2 FQGTGA. Trimming stripped 5 bases from V and 7 bases from J, with 5 bases between. The data belong to a study of cytomegalovirus exposure and HLA in healthy donors. The overall study: Across around 400 genotyped donors, around 80% landed in the Caucasian-associated ancestry cluster.

General study findings and limits: Apparent HLA restriction characterized most CMV-associated TCR beta chains in a later analysis. Most TCRs appeared rarely, but some public TCRs recurred in many donors.

The rearrangement joins TRBV7-3 to TRBJ2-2; D unresolved. This sequence was found in a female donor in good health and CMV-seronegative. The sequenced sample was PBMCs. The CDR3 is CASSHGGELFF. In DNA form, the CDR3 reads TGTGCCAGCAGCCACGGCGGGGAGCTGTTTTTT.